This TCR beta chain was documented in a study of blood T cell repertoires in COVID-19. V was pared by 0 bases and J by 7 bases, with 1 base of the junction left unmatched. CDR3 length: 12 amino acids. Per the germline V gene, CDR1 is SGHDT and CDR2 is YYEEEE. Authors' methods: Reference gene primers were amplified, and this amplification served to estimate nucleated cell counts. Repertoires were generated with immunoSEQ multiplex PCR, while TCRdb's copy carries only in-frame clones and drops some. Clone size and the V and J calls come from that table; the DNA yielded D and trimming. The sample gives 62,000 or so clones, roughly 78% of which show up once; more than 13% is in the top ten.

The chain couples TRBV5-6 to TRBJ2-7; 7 bases line up with TRBD2. The sequencing input was peripheral blood. The clonotype was recovered from a man in his 60s with COVID-19, enrolled during active disease. CDR3 sequence reads: CASSLGGGEQYF. Here the CDR3 DNA reads TGTGCCAGCAGCTTGGGCGGGGGAGAGCAGTACTTC.